The present T cell receptor (beta chain) was sequenced within a study of T-cell reconstitution after alpha-beta-depleted transplantation in children. The germline V gene encodes CDR1 SEHNR and CDR2 FQNEAQ (reference sequence). The CDR3 has 15 residues. Between the trimmed V and J ends, which lost 3 bases and 7 bases, there was a span of 16 bases. Molecular barcoding with unique molecular identifiers was used for the TCRbeta library. TCRdb used MiXCR to reprocess the PCR reads, holding one entry per CDR3 protein. The sample contains hundreds of thousands of distinct CDR3 sequences, around a third of which appear only once. This clonotype was recorded only once.

This TCR came from a human donor who donated a stem cell graft to a child with aplastic anemia. The chain couples TRBV7-9 to TRBJ2-1; D gene unclear. The sample was PBMCs from the stem cell graft donor, taken from the stem cell graft. CDR3 loop: CASSLSLYLGNEQFF. Written as DNA, the CDR3 is TGTGCCAGCAGCTTGTCTCTATACCTCGGGAATGAGCAGTTCTTC. The variable domain in full, completed from reference TRBV7-9 and TRBJ2-1, reads DTGVSQNPRHKITKRGQNVTFRCDPISEHNRLYWYRQTLGQGPEFLTYFQNEAQLEKSRLLSDRFSAERPKGSFSTLEIQRTEQGDSAMYLCASSLSLYLGNEQFFGPGTRLTVL.